This TCR beta chain is from a study of cytomegalovirus exposure and HLA in healthy donors. The length of the CDR3 is 15 residues. The germline CDR1 and CDR2 sequences are SGDLS and YYNGEE. The V end lost 4 bases, the J end lost 2 bases, and 13 bases lay between the germline ends. Of note for this clone: Its antigen is undetermined.

The PCR contained 60 Vbeta and 13 Jbeta primers. TCRdb's table, derived via immunoSEQ multiplex PCR, lists solely in-frame clones and lacks some. The sample contains about 100,000 clones, 70% to 80% of which appear only once. Study-level points and caveats: In an earlier analysis, in under 700 donors, most V segments appeared productive either ~87% or ~30% of the time. While the bulk of TCR sequences proved rare, some public TCRs turned up in many donors.

The chain employs TRBV9 and TRBJ1-5, with a possible D match to TRBD1 (6 bases). The specimen was PBMCs. This clonotype was sampled from a woman aged 18-30 years in good health and CMV-seropositive. CDR3 amino acids: CASSLGTLGNQPQHF. In DNA form, the CDR3 reads TGTGCCAGCAGCCTTGGGACATTAGGCAATCAGCCCCAGCATTTT.